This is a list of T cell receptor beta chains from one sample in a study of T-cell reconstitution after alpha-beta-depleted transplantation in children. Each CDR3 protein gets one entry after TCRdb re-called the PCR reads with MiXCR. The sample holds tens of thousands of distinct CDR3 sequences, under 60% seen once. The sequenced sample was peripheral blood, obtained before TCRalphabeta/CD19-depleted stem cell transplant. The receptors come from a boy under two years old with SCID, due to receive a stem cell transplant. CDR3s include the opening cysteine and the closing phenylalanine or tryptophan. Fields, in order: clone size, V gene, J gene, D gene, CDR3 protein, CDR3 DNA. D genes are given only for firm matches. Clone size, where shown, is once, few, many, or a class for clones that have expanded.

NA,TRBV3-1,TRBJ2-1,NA,CASSRDRDNEQFF,TGTGCCAGCAGCCGAGACCGGGACAATGAGCAGTTCTTC
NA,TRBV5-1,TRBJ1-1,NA,CASSLGGRSSTEAFF,TGCGCCAGCAGCTTGGGGGGGAGGTCGTCAACTGAAGCTTTCTTT
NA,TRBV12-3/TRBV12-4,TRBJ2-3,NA,CASRGDPPNTDTQYF,TGTGCCAGCCGGGGTGACCCGCCAAACACAGATACGCAGTATTTT
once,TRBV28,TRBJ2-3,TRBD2,CASSLDGLAGTDTQYF,TGTGCCAGCAGTCTCGACGGACTAGCGGGCACAGATACGCAGTATTTT